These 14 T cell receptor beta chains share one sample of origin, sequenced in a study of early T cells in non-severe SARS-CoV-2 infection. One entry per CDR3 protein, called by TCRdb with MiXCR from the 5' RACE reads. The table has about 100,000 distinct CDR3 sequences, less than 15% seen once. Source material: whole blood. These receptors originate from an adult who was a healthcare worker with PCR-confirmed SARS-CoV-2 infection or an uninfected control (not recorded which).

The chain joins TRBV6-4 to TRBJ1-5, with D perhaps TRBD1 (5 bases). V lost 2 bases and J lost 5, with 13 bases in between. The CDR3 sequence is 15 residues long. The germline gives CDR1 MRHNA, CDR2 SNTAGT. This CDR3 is CASSDPHRRDQPQHF. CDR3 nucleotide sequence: TGTGCCAGCAGTGACCCGCACAGGCGGGATCAGCCCCAGCATTTT.

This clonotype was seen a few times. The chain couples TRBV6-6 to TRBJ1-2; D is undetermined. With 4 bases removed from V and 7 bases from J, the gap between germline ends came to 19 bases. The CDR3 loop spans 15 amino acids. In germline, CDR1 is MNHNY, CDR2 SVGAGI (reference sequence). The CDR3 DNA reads TGTGCCAGCAGTTCCGTCCCGGTGGAGAGCCTTGGCTACACCTTC. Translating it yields CASSSVPVESLGYTF.

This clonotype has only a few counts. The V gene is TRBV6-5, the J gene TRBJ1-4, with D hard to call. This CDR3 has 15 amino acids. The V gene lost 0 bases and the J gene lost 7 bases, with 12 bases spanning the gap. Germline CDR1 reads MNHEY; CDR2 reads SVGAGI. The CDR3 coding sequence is TGTGCCAGCAGTTACTCTCCCTCGCAGACTGAAAAACTGTTTTTT. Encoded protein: CASSYSPSQTEKLFF.

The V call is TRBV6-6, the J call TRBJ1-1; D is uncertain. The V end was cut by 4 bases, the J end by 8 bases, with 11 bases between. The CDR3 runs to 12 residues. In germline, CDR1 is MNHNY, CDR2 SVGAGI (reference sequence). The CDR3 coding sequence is TGTGCCAGCAGTTGGGCTGGCCAGGAAGCTTTCTTT. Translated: CASSWAGQEAFF.

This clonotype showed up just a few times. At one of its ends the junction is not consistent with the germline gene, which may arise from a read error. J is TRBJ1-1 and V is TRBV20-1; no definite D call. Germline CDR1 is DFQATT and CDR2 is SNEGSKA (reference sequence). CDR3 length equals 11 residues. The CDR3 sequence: CSARDFPEVFF. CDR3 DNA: TGCAGTGCTAGAGATTTCCCTGAAGTTTTCTTT.

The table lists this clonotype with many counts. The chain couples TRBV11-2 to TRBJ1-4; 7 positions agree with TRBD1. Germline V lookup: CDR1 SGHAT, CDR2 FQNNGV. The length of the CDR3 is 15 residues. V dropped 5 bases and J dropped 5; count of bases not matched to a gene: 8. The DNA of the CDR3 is TGTGCCAGCAGCCCTCCGGGACAGTTAAATGAAAAACTGTTTTTT. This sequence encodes CASSPPGQLNEKLFF.

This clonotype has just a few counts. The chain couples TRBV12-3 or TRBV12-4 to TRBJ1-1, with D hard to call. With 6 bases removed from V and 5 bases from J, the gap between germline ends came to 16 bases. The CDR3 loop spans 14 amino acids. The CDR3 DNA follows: TGTGCCAGCAGGTTCTTCGACGAGGAGACTGAAGCTTTCTTT. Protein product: CASRFFDEETEAFF.

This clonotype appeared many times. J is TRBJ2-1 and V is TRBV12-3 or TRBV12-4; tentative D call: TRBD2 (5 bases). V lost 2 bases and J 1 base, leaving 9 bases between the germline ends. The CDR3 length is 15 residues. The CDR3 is CASSLPGLSYNEQFF. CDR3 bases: TGTGCCAGCAGTTTACCTGGACTTTCCTACAATGAGCAGTTCTTC.

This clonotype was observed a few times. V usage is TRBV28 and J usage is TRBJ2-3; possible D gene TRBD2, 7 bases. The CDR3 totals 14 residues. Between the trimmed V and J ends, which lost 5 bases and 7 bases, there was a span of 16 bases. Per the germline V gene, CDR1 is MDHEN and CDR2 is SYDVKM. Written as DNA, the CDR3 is TGTGCCAGCAGTCCCGGCCGGGGGGCGAATACGCAGTATTTT. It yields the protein CASSPGRGANTQYF.

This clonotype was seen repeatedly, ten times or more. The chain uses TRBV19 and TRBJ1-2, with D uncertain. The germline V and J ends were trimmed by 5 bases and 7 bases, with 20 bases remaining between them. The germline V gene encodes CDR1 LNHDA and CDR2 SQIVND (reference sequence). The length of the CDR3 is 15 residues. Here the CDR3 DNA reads TGTGCCAGTAGTCCGCTTTTGGGAAAAGTTGGTGGCTACACCTTC. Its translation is CASSPLLGKVGGYTF.

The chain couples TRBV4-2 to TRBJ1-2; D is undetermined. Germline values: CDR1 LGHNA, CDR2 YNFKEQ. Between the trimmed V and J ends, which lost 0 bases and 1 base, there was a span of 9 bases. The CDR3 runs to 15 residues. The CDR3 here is CASSQEYGSNYGYTF. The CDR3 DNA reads TGTGCCAGCAGCCAAGAATACGGAAGTAACTATGGCTACACCTTC.

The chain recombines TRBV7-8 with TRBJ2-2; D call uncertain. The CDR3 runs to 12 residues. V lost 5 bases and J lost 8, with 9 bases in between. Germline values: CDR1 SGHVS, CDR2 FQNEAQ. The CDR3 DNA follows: TGTGCCAGCAGCGTAGGATCTGGGGAGCTGTTTTTT. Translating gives CASSVGSGELFF.

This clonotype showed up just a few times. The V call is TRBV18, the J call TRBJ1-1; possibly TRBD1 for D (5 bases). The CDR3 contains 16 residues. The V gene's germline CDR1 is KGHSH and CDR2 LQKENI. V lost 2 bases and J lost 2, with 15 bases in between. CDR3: CASSPELGGGNTEAFF. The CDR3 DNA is TGTGCCAGCTCACCAGAACTCGGGGGAGGAAACACTGAAGCTTTCTTT.

The CDR3 sequence: CAISESTVYNSPLHF. As DNA, the CDR3 is TGTGCCATCAGTGAGTCCACTGTTTATAATTCACCCCTCCACTTT. V usage is TRBV10-3 and J usage is TRBJ1-6; D gene ambiguous. The germline V gene has CDR1 ENHRY and CDR2 SYGVKD. The CDR3 has 15 residues. The germline V and J ends were trimmed by 0 bases and 4 bases, with 7 bases remaining between them.